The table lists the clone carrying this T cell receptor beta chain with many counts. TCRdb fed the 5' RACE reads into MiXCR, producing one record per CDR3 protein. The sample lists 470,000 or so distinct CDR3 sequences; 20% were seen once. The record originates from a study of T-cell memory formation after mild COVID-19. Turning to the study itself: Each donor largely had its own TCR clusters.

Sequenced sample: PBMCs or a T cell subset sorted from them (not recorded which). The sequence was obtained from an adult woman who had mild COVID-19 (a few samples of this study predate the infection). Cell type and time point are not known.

DNA of the CDR3: TGCAGTTCCAATTCTGGGGGGACCTATGGCTACACCTTC. Protein sequence: CSSNSGGTYGYTF. V gene TRBV20-1 combines with J gene TRBJ1-2; possible D gene TRBD1, 5 bases. Germline V CDR1 and CDR2: DFQATT, SNEGSKA (reference sequence). V was clipped by 8 bases and J by 4 bases, with 17 bases between them. The CDR3 has 13 amino acids.